This T cell receptor beta chain comes out of a study of blood T cell repertoires in COVID-19. The authors' processing: Amplification of reference gene primers was used by the study to estimate nucleated cell counts. Produced via immunoSEQ multiplex PCR; TCRdb's table is partial and in-frame only. V and J calls and clone size come straight from that table; D and trimming were deduced from the DNA. The sample consists of around 200,000 clones, over 75% of them appearing once. The length of the CDR3 is 15 residues. Trimming took 4 bases from V and 6 from J; bases not matched to a gene: 9. Germline V CDR1 and CDR2: SGHTA, FQGNSA.

Material: peripheral blood. The TCR sequence derives from a human donor with active or convalescent COVID-19. The donor label of this sample is uncertain. The J gene is TRBJ2-1, the V gene TRBV7-2; 7 bases fit TRBD2. The CDR3 sequence: CASSYQTSRPNEQFF. In DNA, the CDR3 is TGTGCCAGCAGCTATCAGACTAGCAGGCCCAATGAGCAGTTCTTC.